Below, one T cell receptor (beta chain) is given with its context. This clonotype came up many times. Its antigen remains unidentified. Nothing much larger sits one base from this clone, and base qualities are not available. Including the terminal cysteine and phenylalanine, the CDR3 comprises 13 residues. Only the CDR3 region is kept as DNA, spanning 39 bases read in frame from base 1. CDR1 and CDR2 (ENHRY, SYGVKD) derive from the germline V gene. V lost 4 bases and J lost 5 bases; the stretch between them is 8 bases long. This sample is part of a study of T-cell reconstitution after alpha-beta-depleted transplantation in children (dated by TCRdb to 2016 to 2018). Describing the broader study: T-cell immune reconstitution after TCRalphabeta/CD19-depleted allogeneic hematopoietic cell transplantation in children was quantitatively tracked in the study by means of TCR repertoire profiling. Study-wide conclusions, independent of this receptor: The high TCRbeta diversity at day 60 in some patients was ascribed to recipient T cells and intrathymic progenitors that had survived conditioning. Over the following months the frequencies of hyperexpanded clones went down, and after one year T-cell counts and TCRbeta diversity were mostly credited to newly produced T cells. Apparently early alphabetaT-cell count recovery about two months after transplant reportedly relied on only several hundred rapidly expanded clones derived from non-depleted graft cells.

The library was prepared using PCR. The listed sequencing device is Illumina HiSeq 2500. TCR library preparation used molecular barcoding, with unique molecular identifiers applied to normalize quantification of the TCRbeta repertoire. TCRdb reran the public reads through fastp at Q25 and MiXCR, keeping productive beta chains. Every CDR3 protein is listed once, alongside the most common genes and DNA of its rows. The sample yields about 290,000 distinct CDR3 sequences; 9.5% to 13% were counted once. The ten largest clones add up to 7.5% of the sample. This sample's treatment or condition label indicates: allogeneic hematopoietic cell transplantation with graft depleted of TCRalphabeta T cells and CD19 B cells. The transplant recipients were children given TCRalphabeta/CD19-depleted allogeneic hematopoietic cell grafts.

The receptor was derived from a boy under two years old with acute myeloid leukemia, due to receive a stem cell transplant. Sequences were derived from PBMCs, sampled before TCRalphabeta/CD19-depleted stem cell transplant. The sequence is built from TRBV10-3 and TRBJ2-2, with TRBD2 as a weak D call on 5 bases. CDR3 reads: CAISAGKTGELFF. Here is the DNA: TGTGCCATCAGTGCCGGGAAAACCGGGGAGCTGTTTTTT.